This entry describes one T cell receptor (beta chain). Germline values: CDR1 MDHEN, CDR2 SYDVKM. The CDR3 is made up of 15 amino acids. The trim removed 7 bases at V and 4 bases at J, leaving 8 bases unmatched. The sample originates from a study of blood T cell repertoires in COVID-19. On the study more broadly: Researchers got acute and convalescent COVID-19 samples from the United States, Italy and Spain. T cells, B-cell-depleted T cells, or PBMCs supplied cDNA or gDNA.

Under the authors' procedure: Amplification with reference gene primers provided the estimates of nucleated cell counts. The protocol was immunoSEQ multiplex PCR, while the TCRdb copy is restricted to in-frame clones and leaves out a portion. The V and J calls and the clone size are those of that table, but D and trimming were determined from the DNA. This sample has about 140,000 clones; 70% to 80% occur once, and the top ten carry approximately 3.6%. This sequence originates from a man in his fifties or sixties with acute or convalescent COVID-19. Sequencing was performed on peripheral blood. The genes are TRBV28 and TRBJ1-5, with 9 bases identical to TRBD1. CDR3 region: CASNSGTGNNQPQHF. The DNA of the CDR3 is TGTGCCAGCAACTCTGGGACAGGGAATAATCAGCCCCAGCATTTT. Based on the CDR3 plus reference TRBV28 and TRBJ1-5, the full variable domain is DVKVTQSSRYLVKRTGEKVFLECVQDMDHENMFWYRQDPGLGLRLIYFSYDVKMKEKGDIPEGYSVSREKKERFSLILESASTNQTSMYLCASNSGTGNNQPQHFGDGTRLSIL.